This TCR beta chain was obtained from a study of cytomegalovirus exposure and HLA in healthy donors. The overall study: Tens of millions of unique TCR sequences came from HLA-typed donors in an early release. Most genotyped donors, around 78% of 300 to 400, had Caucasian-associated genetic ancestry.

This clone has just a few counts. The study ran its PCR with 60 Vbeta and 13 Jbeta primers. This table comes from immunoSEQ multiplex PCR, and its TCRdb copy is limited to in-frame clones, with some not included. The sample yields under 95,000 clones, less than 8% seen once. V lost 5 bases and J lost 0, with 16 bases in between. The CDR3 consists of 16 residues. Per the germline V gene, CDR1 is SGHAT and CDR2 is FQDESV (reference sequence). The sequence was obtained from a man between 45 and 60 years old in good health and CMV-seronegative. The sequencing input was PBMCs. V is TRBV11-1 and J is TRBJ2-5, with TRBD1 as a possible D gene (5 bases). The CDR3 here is CASSRRVKKNQETQYF. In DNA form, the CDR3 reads TGTGCCAGCAGCCGCAGGGTTAAGAAGAACCAAGAGACCCAGTACTTC.